The clone carrying this T cell receptor (beta chain) was seen once. The target antigen is unknown. This record belongs to a study of OX40 agonist ivuxolimab in advanced cancers. Across the whole study: Dose-escalation patients' cancers were hepatocellular carcinoma, melanoma, renal cell or head and neck cancer.

Repertoires were generated with immunoSEQ multiplex PCR, while TCRdb's copy carries only in-frame clones and drops some. The repertoire holds 50,000 to 75,000 clones, with 80% to 90% as singletons. Germline V lookup: CDR1 LNHDA, CDR2 SQIVND (reference sequence). The CDR3 runs to 15 residues. Between the trimmed V and J ends, which lost 3 bases and 2 bases, there was a span of 12 bases. General observations from the study: Also present in some nonresponders was a low level of normalized T-cell clonal expansion. Clonal expansion was seen in CD4+ and CD8+ blood T cells by week 6 at 0.1 to 3.0 mg/kg. Relatively little clonal expansion, among the lowest observed, appeared in partial responders at 0.1-3.0 mg/kg.

Here the sequenced sample was CD4+ or CD8+ T cells sorted from blood, taken in a trial of the OX40 agonist ivuxolimab. This receptor was taken from an adult with an advanced solid tumor such as melanoma, head and neck, liver or kidney cancer. The chain employs TRBV19 and TRBJ2-3, with D hard to call. This chain's CDR3 is CASSITAFLTDTQYF. The CDR3 bases are TGTGCCAGTAGTATTACAGCTTTCCTCACAGATACGCAGTATTTT.